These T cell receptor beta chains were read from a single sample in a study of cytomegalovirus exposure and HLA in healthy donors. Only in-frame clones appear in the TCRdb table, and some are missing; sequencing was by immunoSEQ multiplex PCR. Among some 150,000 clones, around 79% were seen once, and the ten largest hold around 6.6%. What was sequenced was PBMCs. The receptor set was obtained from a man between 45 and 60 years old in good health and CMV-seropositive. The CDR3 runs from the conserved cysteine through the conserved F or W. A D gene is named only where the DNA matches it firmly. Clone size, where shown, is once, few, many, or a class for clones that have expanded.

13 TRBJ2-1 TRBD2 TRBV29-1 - TGCAGCGTGGCCGGGACTAGGGGCGTTGAGCAGTTCTTC CSVAGTRGVEQFF
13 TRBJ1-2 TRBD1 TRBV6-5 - TGTGCCAGCAGAAGGGACAGGGGATCGGGCTACACCTTC CASRRDRGSGYTF
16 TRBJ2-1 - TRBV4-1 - TGCGCCAGCAGCCATGACTCGGGACACACGTACAATGAGCAGTTCTTC CASSHDSGHTYNEQFF
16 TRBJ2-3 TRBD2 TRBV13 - TGTGCCAGCAGCTTAAAGACTAGCGGGAGAACAGATACGCAGTATTTT CASSLKTSGRTDTQYF
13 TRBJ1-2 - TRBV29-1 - TGCAGCGTTATAGGGCGGGCTGGGTATGGCTACACCTTC CSVIGRAGYGYTF
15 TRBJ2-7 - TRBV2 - TGTGCCAGCAGTGAGGTAGCGCAGAGCTCCTACGAGCAGTACTTC CASSEVAQSSYEQYF
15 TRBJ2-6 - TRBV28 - TGTGCCAGCATGTTGGGGGGAGGTGGGGCCAACGTCCTGACTTTC CASMLGGGGANVLTF
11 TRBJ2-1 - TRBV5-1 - TGCGCCAGCAGCTCGACTAGTGAGCAGTTCTTC CASSSTSEQFF
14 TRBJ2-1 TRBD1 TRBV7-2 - TGTGCCAGCAGCCCCGGGACAGCTAACAATGAGCAGTTCTTC CASSPGTANNEQFF
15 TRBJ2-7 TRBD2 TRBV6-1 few TGTGCCAGCAGACGACTAGCGGGAGAACGGAACGAGCAGTACTTC CASRRLAGERNEQYF
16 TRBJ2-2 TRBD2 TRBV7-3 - TGTGCCAGCAGCCCCGGGGCGGGAGAGATTACCGGGGAGCTGTTTTTT CASSPGAGEITGELFF
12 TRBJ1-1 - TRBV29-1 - TGCAGCGTGGCGGGGGAGAACACTGAAGCTTTCTTT CSVAGENTEAFF
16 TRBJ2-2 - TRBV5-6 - TGTGCCAGCAGCTTAGGACTAGGGGGGAACACCGGGGAGCTGTTTTTT CASSLGLGGNTGELFF
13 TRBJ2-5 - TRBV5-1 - TGCGCCAGCAGCAAAGAGGTCATGGAGACCCAGTACTTC CASSKEVMETQYF
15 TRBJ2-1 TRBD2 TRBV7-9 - TGTGCCAGCAGCTCAAGCGGGAGGGCCTACAATGAGCAGTTCTTC CASSSSGRAYNEQFF
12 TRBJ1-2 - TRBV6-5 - TGTGCCAGCAGTCGTGAGAACTATGGCTACACCTTC CASSRENYGYTF
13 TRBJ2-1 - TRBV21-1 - TGTGCCATGAGGGACAGGCCCTACAATGAGCAGTTCTTC CAMRDRPYNEQFF
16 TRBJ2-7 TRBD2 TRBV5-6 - TGTGCCAGCAGCCCTACTAGCGGGAGGTCCTCCCTCGAGCAGTACTTC CASSPTSGRSSLEQYF
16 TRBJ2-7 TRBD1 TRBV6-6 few TGTGCCAGCAGTATACAGGGGGTGAACTACTCCTACGAGCAGTACTTC CASSIQGVNYSYEQYF
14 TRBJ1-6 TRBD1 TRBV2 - TGTGCCAGCATTCCGGACAGGGGTAATTCACCCCTCCACTTT CASIPDRGNSPLHF
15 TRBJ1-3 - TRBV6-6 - TGTGCCAGCAGTACAATAGGGGGCTCTGGAAACACCATATATTTT CASSTIGGSGNTIYF
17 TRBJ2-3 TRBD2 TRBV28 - TGTGCCAGCAGATCCCTTGGGAGGGCAGGGTATCAAGATACGCAGTATTTT CASRSLGRAGYQDTQYF
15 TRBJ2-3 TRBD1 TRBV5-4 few TGTGCCAGCAGCTGGACCTGGCAGGGGGCAGATACGCAGTATTTT CASSWTWQGADTQYF
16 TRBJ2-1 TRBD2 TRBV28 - TGTGCCAGCAGTCCACTGACTAGCGGGAGAGACAATGAGCAGTTCTTC CASSPLTSGRDNEQFF
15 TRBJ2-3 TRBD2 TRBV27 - TGTGCCAGCAGCCGTAGCGGGATGAGCACAGATACGCAGTATTTT CASSRSGMSTDTQYF
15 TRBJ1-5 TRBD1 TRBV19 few TGTGCCAGTAGTATTGGGGGGACAGGGAACCAGCCCCAGCATTTT CASSIGGTGNQPQHF
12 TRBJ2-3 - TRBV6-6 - TGTGCCAGCAGAGGGGGCACAGATACGCAGTATTTT CASRGGTDTQYF
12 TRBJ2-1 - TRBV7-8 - TGTGCCAGCAGCTTCAGGATCGGTGAGCAGTTCTTC CASSFRIGEQFF
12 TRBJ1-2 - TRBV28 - TGTGCCAGCAGTTCAGGGGACTATGGCTACACCTTC CASSSGDYGYTF
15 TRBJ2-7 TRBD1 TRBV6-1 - TGTGCCAGCAGTGAATACGGGACAGCGACCTACGGGCAGTACTTC CASSEYGTATYGQYF
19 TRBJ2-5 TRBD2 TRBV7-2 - TGTGCCAGCAGCTTATTTTTAGTGCTAGCGGGAGGGCCCCAAGAGACCCAGTACTTC CASSLFLVLAGGPQETQYF
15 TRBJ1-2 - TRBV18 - TGTGCCAGCTCACCACCCGCGGGGGTACGGGATGGCTACACCTTC CASSPPAGVRDGYTF
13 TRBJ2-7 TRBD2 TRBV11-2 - TGTGCCAGCAGCTTCGGGACTAGCTTCGAGCAGTACTTC CASSFGTSFEQYF
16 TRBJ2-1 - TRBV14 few TGTGCCAGCAGCCAAGTGATGAGGGGGAGGGCCCATGAGCAGTTCTTC CASSQVMRGRAHEQFF
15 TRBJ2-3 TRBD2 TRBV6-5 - TGTGCCAGCAGTTGGACTAGCGGGTTACCAGATACGCAGTATTTT CASSWTSGLPDTQYF
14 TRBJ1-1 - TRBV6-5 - TGTGCCAGCAGCTTGGGGGGAATAGGGTCTGAAGCTTTCTTT CASSLGGIGSEAFF
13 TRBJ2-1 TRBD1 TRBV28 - TGTGCCAGCAGTTTACCGACAGGGGTCAAGCAGTTCTTC CASSLPTGVKQFF
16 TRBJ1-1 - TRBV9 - TGTGCCAGCAGCGTAACGGCAGGGGCAGGTCTGCCTGAAGCTTTCTTT CASSVTAGAGLPEAFF
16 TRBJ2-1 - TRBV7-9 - TGTGCCAGCAGCTTTGGCCAGGGGAGCTCCTACAATGAGCAGTTCTTC CASSFGQGSSYNEQFF
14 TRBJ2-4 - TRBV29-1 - TGCAGCGTTGATGTAGGGCAGGGGAGTGACATTCAGTACTTC CSVDVGQGSDIQYF
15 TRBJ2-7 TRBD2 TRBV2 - TGTGCCAGCAGTGTTGGTAGCGGGAGCCCATACGAGCAGTACTTC CASSVGSGSPYEQYF